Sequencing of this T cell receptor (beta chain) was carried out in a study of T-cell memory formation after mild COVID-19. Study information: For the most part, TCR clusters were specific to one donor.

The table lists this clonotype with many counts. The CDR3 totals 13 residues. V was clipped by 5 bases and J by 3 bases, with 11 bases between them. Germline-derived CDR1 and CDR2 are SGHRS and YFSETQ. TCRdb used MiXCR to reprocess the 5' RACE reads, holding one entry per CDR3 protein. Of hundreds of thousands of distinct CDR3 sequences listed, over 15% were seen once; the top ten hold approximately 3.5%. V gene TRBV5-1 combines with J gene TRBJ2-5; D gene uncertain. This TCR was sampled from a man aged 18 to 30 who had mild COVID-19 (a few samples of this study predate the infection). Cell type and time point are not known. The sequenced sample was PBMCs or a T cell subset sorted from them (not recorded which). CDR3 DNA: TGCGCCAGCAGATCGGGCTGGGAAGAGACCCAGTACTTC. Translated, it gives CASRSGWEETQYF.